The 32 T cell receptor beta chains below come from one sample, sequenced in a study of T cell responses to AZD1222 COVID-19 vaccine. Data came from immunoSEQ multiplex PCR; TCRdb stores just in-frame clones and leaves some out. This sample has roughly 150,000 clones, with 70% to 90% found just once. The sequences come from peripheral blood, collected on day 0 of AZD1222 vaccination. The receptors shown here come from an adult in good health.

The chain carries TRBV19 and TRBJ1-3; no reliable D call. The germline V and J ends were trimmed by 3 bases and 0 bases, with 15 bases remaining between them. This CDR3 comprises 17 residues. The V gene's germline CDR1 is LNHDA and CDR2 SQIVND (reference sequence). CDR3 in DNA: TGTGCCAGTAGTATTACCCCGACTCGTTACTCTGGAAACACCATATATTTT. It translates to CASSITPTRYSGNTIYF.

This chain connects TRBV18 to TRBJ1-4; D gene unclear. The V end lost 10 bases, the J end lost 0 bases, and 12 bases lay between the germline ends. From germline, CDR1 is KGHSH and CDR2 LQKENI. The CDR3 runs 14 residues. CDR3 residues: CATRPSATNEKLFF. DNA for the CDR3: TGTGCCACCCGACCAAGTGCAACTAATGAAAAACTGTTTTTT.

J is TRBJ1-2 and V is TRBV28; perhaps TRBD1 as D (6 bases). The germline V gene has CDR1 MDHEN and CDR2 SYDVKM. V gave up 6 bases and J gave up 0 bases, with 17 bases separating them. CDR3 length: 16 amino acids. Written as DNA, the CDR3 is TGTGCCAGCAGGAAACAGGGACCCTTGTCTAACTATGGCTACACCTTC. It specifies CASRKQGPLSNYGYTF.

The chain combines TRBV27 with TRBJ2-1, with TRBD1 matching 7 bases. This CDR3 spans 16 amino acids. V lost 3 bases, J lost 0 bases, and 5 bases stayed unmatched. Germline V gene lookup returns CDR1 MNHEY and CDR2 SMNVEV (reference sequence). The CDR3 sequence: CASSLVTGNSYNEQFF. The CDR3 region has the DNA TGTGCCAGCAGTTTGGTGACAGGGAACTCCTACAATGAGCAGTTCTTC.

The CDR3 reads CASSLEVRSTEAFF. The CDR3, as DNA: TGTGCCAGCAGCTTGGAGGTCAGGAGCACTGAAGCTTTCTTT. The chain couples TRBV5-5 to TRBJ1-1; D not resolved. The V and J ends lost 0 bases and 4 bases respectively, with 10 bases between them. The CDR3 contains 14 residues. Germline V gene data show CDR1 as SGHKS and CDR2 as YYEKEE (reference sequence).

J is TRBJ2-7 and V is TRBV30, with D possibly TRBD1 on 6 matching bases. This CDR3 is built from 14 residues. The germline V gene encodes CDR1 GTSNPN and CDR2 SVGIG (reference sequence). V lost 3 bases, J lost 0 bases, and 12 bases lay in between. The CDR3 region has the DNA TGTGCCTGGAGGCCCGGACAGATCTCCTACGAGCAGTACTTC. Protein product: CAWRPGQISYEQYF.

J is TRBJ2-5 and V is TRBV19, with TRBD2 identical over 9 bases. The CDR3 extends over 14 amino acids. Germline CDR1 LNHDA, CDR2 SQIVND (reference sequence). With V trimmed by 4 bases and J by 4 bases, 4 bases remained unmatched. The CDR3 bases are TGTGCCAGTAGTACCCTAGCGGGGCGAGAGACCCAGTACTTC. As protein: CASSTLAGRETQYF.

The chain carries TRBV30 and TRBJ2-1; 15 bases align to TRBD2. The CDR3 runs to 18 residues. Germline V gene data show CDR1 as GTSNPN and CDR2 as SVGIG (reference sequence). Trimming took 5 bases from V and 5 from J; bases not matched to a gene: 13. CDR3: CAWEGHWTSGRAHNEQFF. CDR3 sequence (DNA): TGTGCCTGGGAGGGGCACTGGACTAGCGGGAGGGCCCACAATGAGCAGTTCTTC. Drawing the rest from reference TRBV30 and TRBJ2-1, the complete variable domain is SQTIHQWPATLVQPVGSPLSLECTVEGTSNPNLYWYRQAAGRGLQLLFYSVGIGQISSEVPQNLSASRPQDRQFILSSKKLLLSDSGFYLCAWEGHWTSGRAHNEQFFGPGTRLTVL.

The V and J genes are TRBV11-3 and TRBJ2-1; the match to TRBD2 covers 7 bases. V was clipped by 7 bases and J by 7 bases; unmatched bases: 7. Per the germline V gene, CDR1 is SGHNT and CDR2 is YENEEA. This CDR3 spans 13 amino acids. The CDR3 loop is CASTRREKNEQFF. The CDR3 DNA reads as TGTGCCAGCACCCGGCGGGAGAAGAATGAGCAGTTCTTC.

The gene calls are TRBV21-1 and TRBJ2-3; the table's TRBD1 call for D was not verified on the DNA. TRBV21-1 is a pseudogene. The CDR3 runs to 17 residues. The CDR3 region is CASSKGSAGLTTDTQYF. CDR3 in DNA: TGTGCCAGCAGCAAAGGTTCGGCAGGGCTTACCACAGATACGCAGTATTTT.

The chain employs TRBV7-2 and TRBJ1-3; D not certain. V lost 0 bases and J 4 bases, leaving 7 bases between the germline ends. The CDR3 has 14 amino acids. In germline, CDR1 is SGHTA, CDR2 FQGNSA. The CDR3: CASSLAAAGNTIYF. DNA of the CDR3: TGTGCCAGCAGCTTAGCGGCAGCAGGAAACACCATATATTTT.

This clone turned up a few times. The rearrangement uses TRBV5-1 and TRBJ1-5; D may be TRBD1 (5 bases). The ends were cut back, 2 bases at V and 5 bases at J, with 11 bases in the middle. Per germline, CDR1 SGHRS and CDR2 YFSETQ. The CDR3 covers 14 residues. The chain's CDR3 is CASSFGGVDQPQHF. The CDR3 nucleotides are TGCGCCAGCAGCTTTGGGGGGGTGGATCAGCCCCAGCATTTT.

There are a few counts of this clone. V and J are TRBV7-2 and TRBJ1-1; D remains unclear. The CDR3 is made up of 14 amino acids. Deletions cut 0 bases from V and 1 base from J, with 6 bases between. The germline gives CDR1 SGHTA, CDR2 FQGNSA. DNA of the CDR3: TGTGCCAGCAGCTTAGCGCTGGAGAACACTGAAGCTTTCTTT. Protein sequence: CASSLALENTEAFF.

The J gene is TRBJ2-1, the V gene TRBV5-4; possibly TRBD1 for D (5 bases). V dropped 4 bases and J dropped 6 bases, with 17 bases sitting between them. Germline V gene lookup returns CDR1 SGHNT and CDR2 YYREEE (reference sequence). CDR3 length equals 15 residues. The CDR3 reads CASSHQGILGNEQFF. CDR3 bases: TGTGCCAGCAGCCATCAGGGTATCTTAGGCAATGAGCAGTTCTTC.

The chain's CDR3 is CASSPRGGRNQPQHF. The CDR3 nucleotides read TGTGCCAGCAGCCCCCGAGGGGGGCGGAATCAGCCCCAGCATTTT. J is TRBJ1-5 and V is TRBV6-2 or TRBV6-3; tentatively, D is TRBD1 (6 bases). The CDR3 extends over 15 amino acids. The V gene's germline CDR1 is MNHEY and CDR2 SVGEGT. Trimming left V 6 bases short and J 4 bases short, with 16 bases between.

The count of this clone is one. The CDR3 region is CATSDSRDIPLHTQYF. As DNA, the CDR3 is TGTGCCACCAGTGATTCCCGGGACATACCCCTTCATACGCAGTATTTT. The gene calls are TRBV24-1 and TRBJ2-3; D may be TRBD1 (6 bases). The length of the CDR3 is 16 residues. V gave up 2 bases and J gave up 7 bases, with 18 bases separating them. Germline loops: CDR1 KGHDR, CDR2 SFDVKD.

The chain uses TRBV12-1 and TRBJ2-7. TRBV12-1 is shown as a pseudogene. The CDR3 sequence is 14 residues long. CDR3 DNA: TGTGCCAGCAGCTTCCGCGACCTTTCCTACGAGCAGTACTTC. Residues: CASSFRDLSYEQYF.

The chain links TRBV7-2 to TRBJ1-5; D is uncertain. This CDR3 has 13 amino acids. The V gene's germline CDR1 is SGHTA and CDR2 FQGNSA. Trimming left V 0 bases short and J 6 bases short, with 6 bases between. The CDR3 sequence: CASSLAPGQPQHF. CDR3 coding DNA: TGTGCCAGCAGCTTAGCGCCCGGTCAGCCCCAGCATTTT.

V gene TRBV5-6 combines with J gene TRBJ2-1; D might be TRBD2 (6 bases). CDR1 is SGHDT and CDR2 is YYEEEE in the germline V gene. Trimming cost V 3 bases and J 4 bases, with 17 bases left between them. CDR3 length: 16 residues. The CDR3 coding sequence is TGTGCCAGCAGCTCCTACTTAGGGCGGGGTTACAATGAGCAGTTCTTC. Translating gives CASSSYLGRGYNEQFF.

As to this clone: A read error may produce the germline difference seen at one junction end. V gene TRBV7-7 combines with J gene TRBJ2-1, with 11 bases lining up with TRBD2. This CDR3 has 17 residues. Germline loops: CDR1 SSHAT, CDR2 FNYEAQ (reference sequence). For the CDR3, the DNA is TGTGCTAGCAGCTCCGGGACTAGCGGTAGCTCCTACAATGAGCAGTTCTTC. This translates into CASSSGTSGSSYNEQFF.

The gene calls are TRBV25-1 and TRBJ1-6; perhaps TRBD1 as D (6 bases). CDR1 MGHDK and CDR2 SYGVNS come from the germline V gene. The CDR3 runs 16 residues. With 5 bases removed from V and 3 bases from J, the gap between germline ends came to 14 bases. Here the CDR3 reads CASSSSQGRYNSPLHF. In DNA, the CDR3 is TGTGCCAGCAGTTCCTCACAGGGACGCTATAATTCACCCCTCCACTTT. Full variable domain (rest looked up from reference TRBV25-1 and TRBJ1-6): EADIYQTPRYLVIGTGKKITLECSQTMGHDKMYWYQQDPGMELHLIHYSYGVNSTEKGDLSSESTVSRIRTEHFPLTLESARPSHTSQYLCASSSSQGRYNSPLHFGNGTRLTVT.

V gene TRBV5-1 combines with J gene TRBJ2-3; D remains ambiguous. The CDR3 is 14 residues long. Trimming took 1 base from V and 3 from J, leaving 9 bases between them. The germline V gene has CDR1 SGHRS and CDR2 YFSETQ. CDR3 amino acids: CASSLFGQTDTQYF. The CDR3 coding sequence is TGCGCCAGCAGCTTGTTTGGCCAAACAGATACGCAGTATTTT.

The J gene is TRBJ1-2, the V gene TRBV3-1 (or the pseudogene TRBV3-2); 7 bases are shared with TRBD1. The germline V gene encodes CDR1 LGHDT and CDR2 YNNKEL (reference sequence). The J segment lost 0 bases and the V segment lost 2 bases, leaving 6 bases of the junction unmatched. The CDR3 is 16 residues long. The CDR3 DNA reads as TGTGCCAGCAGCCAATGGCGGGACAGCCCTAACTATGGCTACACCTTC. This gives the protein CASSQWRDSPNYGYTF.

The chain's CDR3 is CASSFGTTGANEKLFF. As DNA, the CDR3 is TGTGCCAGCAGTTTTGGGACGACGGGGGCGAATGAAAAACTGTTTTTT. The gene calls are TRBV28 and TRBJ1-4; D possibly corresponds to TRBD1 (6 bases). Germline assignment: CDR1 MDHEN and CDR2 SYDVKM. Trimming cost V 3 bases and J 5 bases, with 16 bases left between them. This CDR3 contains 16 residues. Full variable domain (remainder filled in from reference TRBV28 and TRBJ1-4): DVKVTQSSRYLVKRTGEKVFLECVQDMDHENMFWYRQDPGLGLRLIYFSYDVKMKEKGDIPEGYSVSREKKERFSLILESASTNQTSMYLCASSFGTTGANEKLFFGSGTQLSVL.

V and J are TRBV28 and TRBJ2-3; perhaps TRBD2 as D (6 bases). V was clipped by 7 bases and J by 0 bases, with 14 bases between them. This CDR3 is 15 amino acids long. Per the germline V gene, CDR1 is MDHEN and CDR2 is SYDVKM. The CDR3 coding sequence is TGTGCCAGCACCCTTTTAGCGGATAGCACAGATACGCAGTATTTT. It is translated as CASTLLADSTDTQYF.

This chain links TRBV7-2 with TRBJ2-3; 9 bases are a match to TRBD1. The germline gives CDR1 SGHTA, CDR2 FQGNSA. The trim removed 5 bases at V and 1 base at J, leaving 10 bases unmatched. CDR3 size: 17 residues. CDR3 bases: TGTGCCAGCAGCCCCCGGGACAGGGATTTCGGCACAGATACGCAGTATTTT. Its translation: CASSPRDRDFGTDTQYF.

This clone occurred once. This sequence joins TRBV2 and TRBJ1-4; 10 bases line up with TRBD1. V shed 6 bases, J shed 8 bases, and the junction held 12 bases outside the gene matches. Germline lookup yields CDR1 SNHLY and CDR2 FYNNEI. This CDR3 contains 16 residues. CDR3 DNA: TGTGCCAGCAGCGGGAGACGACAGGGGGCGCGGGAAAAACTGTTTTTT. Its translation is CASSGRRQGAREKLFF.

The chain recombines TRBV4-1 with TRBJ2-3; TRBD1 matches at 11 bases. Germline V gene lookup returns CDR1 MGHRA and CDR2 YSYEKL. V dropped 1 base and J dropped 5; count of bases not matched to a gene: 11. The CDR3 consists of 18 residues. The CDR3 protein is CASSQVYGTGGVRDTQYF. The CDR3 bases are TGCGCCAGCAGCCAAGTGTACGGGACAGGGGGAGTAAGAGATACGCAGTATTTT.

The J gene is TRBJ1-1, the V gene TRBV20-1; D gene unclear. The CDR3 runs to 11 residues. V lost 6 bases, J lost 4 bases, and 9 bases lay in between. Germline-derived CDR1 and CDR2 are DFQATT and SNEGSKA (reference sequence). The DNA of the CDR3 is TGCAGTGCGGAGTCGGGCACTGAAGCTTTCTTT. It codes for CSAESGTEAFF.

The table lists this clone with a count of one. The V gene is TRBV7-2, the J gene TRBJ1-5, with D unresolved. Deletions cut 4 bases from V and 7 bases from J, with 14 bases between. The CDR3 covers 14 residues. From germline, CDR1 is SGHTA and CDR2 FQGNSA. The CDR3 DNA sequence: TGTGCCAGCAGCTATAGTAGAACGGAACAGCCCCAGCATTTT. Translating gives CASSYSRTEQPQHF.

The chain links TRBV7-9 to TRBJ2-1, with D perhaps TRBD1 (6 bases). The ends were cut back, 0 bases at V and 2 bases at J, with 11 bases in the middle. The CDR3 extends over 16 amino acids. Germline CDR1 and CDR2: SEHNR and FQNEAQ (reference sequence). CDR3 DNA: TGTGCCAGCAGCTTAGCGGGGGCGCGGCCCTACAATGAGCAGTTCTTC. Amino acids: CASSLAGARPYNEQFF.

The CDR3 is CASSISGTAVETQYF. Here the CDR3 DNA reads TGTGCCAGTAGTATAAGCGGGACGGCTGTGGAGACCCAGTACTTC. This chain links TRBV19 with TRBJ2-5; 7 positions match TRBD2. V shed 2 bases and J 5 bases; nucleotides not matched to a gene: 8. Per germline, CDR1 LNHDA and CDR2 SQIVND (reference sequence). The CDR3 covers 15 residues.